The T cell receptor (beta chain) described here comes from a study of graft-versus-host responses after intestinal transplantation (dated by TCRdb to the early 2020s). Turning to the overall study: Multivisceral, liver-intestinal, or isolated intestinal transplants were received by the recipients. To identify alloreactive clones, pre-transplant mixed lymphocyte reaction products were sequenced and then compared with unstimulated pre-transplant donor and recipient T cells. Anti-thymocyte globulin induction was given to all recipients, followed by maintenance tacrolimus and steroids for 2 to 4 years. Of the roughly 26 intestinal transplant recipients enrolled in the cohort, one of whom was a retransplant, 3 patients without pretransplant specimens were excluded. Donor T cell macrochimerism was defined as a peak of at least 4% donor T cells among recipient peripheral blood mononuclear cells. Instead of going to the commercial service, samples from three later patients were sequenced in-house on an Illumina MiSeq and processed with MiXCR. After intestinal transplantation, graft-versus-host and host-versus-graft alloreactive T cell clones were followed in the graft, circulation and bone marrow using bulk TCR-beta CDR3 sequencing. What the authors observed across the whole study: GvH clones were detected in recipient bone marrow, and some of these GvH clones were observed earlier in ileal mucosa or blood, consistent with an intestinal mucosal origin. Peak levels of circulating GvH clones were associated with declines in HvG clones early after transplant. Conclusions were limited by the relatively low number and heterogeneity of intestinal transplant patients. In the allografts of patients with donor T cell macrochimerism, GvH to HvG T cell clonal ratios were high.

From the cysteine through the phenylalanine, the CDR3 covers 15 amino acids. Just CDR3 DNA is preserved here, 45 bases in frame from base 1. CDR1 and CDR2 (SGHTA, FQGTGA) derive from the germline V gene. The V and J ends are trimmed by 3 bases and 3 bases, leaving 11 bases between them. The library was produced with the immunoSEQ multiplex PCR assay. For most patients, genomic DNA was isolated with the Qiagen DNeasy Blood and Tissue Kit and shipped frozen to Adaptive Biotechnologies for TCR sequencing. Adaptive Biotechnologies carried out high-throughput TCR-beta CDR3 sequencing of genomic DNA for most patients. The authors' pipeline ran thus. TCR sequencing data were retrieved from Adaptive's ImmunoSEQ software for about 17 patients, whereas three other patients were processed with MiXCR and VDJtools. CD4 versus CD8 sorting errors were corrected by removing sequences found in both subsets at a frequency ratio below 5:1. CDR3 nucleotide sequences shared by donor and recipient were removed because the origin of these sequences could not be assigned. At least 2-fold expansion over unstimulated cells and a minimum CFSE-low frequency of 0.002% (template counts) or 0.001% (read counts) were required for clones to be classified as alloreactive. Clones were considered mappable if detected in sequenced pre-transplant spleen, lymph node, or MLR CFSE-low populations of the donor or recipient. Cumulative frequency of alloreactive clones was calculated as a percentage of all sequences weighted by copy number. Drawn from immuneACCESS, this table holds only the in-frame rearrangements with V and J called that TCRdb kept. Clones are partly lost; checked studies trace under half to an unresolved V gene and leave the rest unexplained. The V and J calls and clone size come from that table; D and trimming were worked out from the DNA. This sample comprises about 86,000 clones, around 83% of them detected only once. The top ten constitute roughly 17% of the sample.

What this sample's time point label stands for: cells obtained before transplantation from donor or recipient. CD3+CD4+ and CD3+CD8+ populations were FACS-sorted from unstimulated pre-transplant donor and recipient cells taken from spleen or lymph nodes. Points on this clone: There is no known antigen for this receptor. It has no much larger one-base neighbor in the sample; base qualities were not kept.

The chain couples TRBV7-3 to TRBJ2-2; the D segment cannot be called with confidence. The source is a human donor who received an intestinal transplant. The specimen was unstimulated CD8+ T cells sorted from spleen or lymph node cells, collected before intestinal transplant. The DNA is as follows: TGTGCCAGCAGCTTTGGTCTTCTGGACACCGGGGAGCTGTTTTTT. Translated, this gives CASSFGLLDTGELFF.